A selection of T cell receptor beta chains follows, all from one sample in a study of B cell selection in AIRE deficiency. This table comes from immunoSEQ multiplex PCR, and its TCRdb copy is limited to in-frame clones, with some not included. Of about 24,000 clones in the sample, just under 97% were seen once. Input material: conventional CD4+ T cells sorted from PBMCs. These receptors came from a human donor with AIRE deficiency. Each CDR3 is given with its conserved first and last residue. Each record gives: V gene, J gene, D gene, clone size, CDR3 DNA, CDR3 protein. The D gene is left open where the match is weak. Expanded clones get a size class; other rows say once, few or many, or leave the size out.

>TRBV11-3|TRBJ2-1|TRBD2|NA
TGTGCCAGCAGCTTAGACGGCGGGAGGACCGGTGATGAGCAGTTCTTC
CASSLDGGRTGDEQFF
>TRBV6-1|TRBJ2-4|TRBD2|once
TGTGCCAGCAGTGGGGGACTAGGCTGGGCCAAAAACATTCAGTACTTC
CASSGGLGWAKNIQYF
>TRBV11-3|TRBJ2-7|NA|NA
TGTGCCAGCAGCTTAGAACGCGGATCCGTGGAGCAGTACTTC
CASSLERGSVEQYF
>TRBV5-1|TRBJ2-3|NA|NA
TGCGCCAGCAGCCTAATCACAGATACGCAGTATTTT
CASSLITDTQYF
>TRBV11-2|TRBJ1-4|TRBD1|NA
TGTGCCAGCAGCCCCGGGACAGGGGCTGAAAAACTGTTTTTT
CASSPGTGAEKLFF
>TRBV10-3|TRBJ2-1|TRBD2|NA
TGTGCCATCAGTGAGTCGGAGACTAGCGTATACAATGAGCAGTTCTTC
CAISESETSVYNEQFF
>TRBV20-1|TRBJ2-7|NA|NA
TGCAGTGCTTTAACGGGGGCCGAGCAGTACTTC
CSALTGAEQYF
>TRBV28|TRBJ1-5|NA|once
TGTGCCAGCAGTTTTTTGGGGGGGAGAGGTCAGCCCCAGCATTTT
CASSFLGGRGQPQHF
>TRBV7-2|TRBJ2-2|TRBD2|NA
TGTGCCAGCAGCTGGAGGCGGACTAGCCAGACCGGGGAGCTGTTTTTT
CASSWRRTSQTGELFF
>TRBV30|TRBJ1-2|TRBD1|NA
TGTGCCCACGCCCCCGGACAGGGAGGCTATGGCTACACCTTC
CAHAPGQGGYGYTF
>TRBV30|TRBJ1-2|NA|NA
TGTGCCTGGAGTGTACTATATGGCTACACCTTC
CAWSVLYGYTF
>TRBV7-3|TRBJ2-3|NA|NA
TGTGCCAGCAGCGTCGCGGCAAGCACAGATACGCAGTATTTT
CASSVAASTDTQYF
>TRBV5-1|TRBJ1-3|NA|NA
TGCGCCAGCAGTCTCGACAGGAGGAACACCATATATTTT
CASSLDRRNTIYF
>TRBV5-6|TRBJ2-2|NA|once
TGTGCCAGCAGCTTGCTCCCAACCCTGACCGGGGAGCTGTTTTTT
CASSLLPTLTGELFF
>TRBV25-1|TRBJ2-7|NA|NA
TGTGCCAGCAGGACAGGCTACGAGCAGTACTTC
CASRTGYEQYF
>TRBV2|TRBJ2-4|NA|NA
TGTGCCAGCAGTGAGGACCTGCAGGCCAAAAACATTCAGTACTTC
CASSEDLQAKNIQYF
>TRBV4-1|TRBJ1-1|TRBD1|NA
TGCGCCAGCAGCCAACTGTTACTTGGGCAGGGGGCGAATCAGTGGACTGAAGCTTTCTTT
CASSQLLLGQGANQWTEAFF
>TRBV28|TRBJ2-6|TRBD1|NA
TGTGCCATCAAGACAGGGGGGGGCTCTGGGGCCAACGTCCTGACTTTC
CAIKTGGGSGANVLTF
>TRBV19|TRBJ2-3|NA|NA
TGTGCCAGTAGTATAATGCTAGGGAGCACAGATACGCAGTATTTT
CASSIMLGSTDTQYF
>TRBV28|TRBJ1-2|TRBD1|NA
TGTGCCAGCAGGGACAGGGGGCGGAGAGGCTACACCTTC
CASRDRGRRGYTF
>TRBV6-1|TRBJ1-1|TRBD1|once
TGTGCCAGCAGCTGGGGACAGTTTGAAGCTTTCTTT
CASSWGQFEAFF